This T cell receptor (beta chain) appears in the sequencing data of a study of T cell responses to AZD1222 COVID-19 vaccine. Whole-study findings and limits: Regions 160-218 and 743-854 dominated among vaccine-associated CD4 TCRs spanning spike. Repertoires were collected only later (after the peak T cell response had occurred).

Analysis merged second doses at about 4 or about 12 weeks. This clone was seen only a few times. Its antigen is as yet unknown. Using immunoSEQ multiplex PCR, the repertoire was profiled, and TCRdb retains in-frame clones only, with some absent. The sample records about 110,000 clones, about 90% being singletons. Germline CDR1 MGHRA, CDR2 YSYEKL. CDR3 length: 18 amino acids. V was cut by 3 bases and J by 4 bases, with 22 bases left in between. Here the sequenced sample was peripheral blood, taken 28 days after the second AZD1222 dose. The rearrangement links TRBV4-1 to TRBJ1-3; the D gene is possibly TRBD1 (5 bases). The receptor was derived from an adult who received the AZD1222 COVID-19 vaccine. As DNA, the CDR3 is TGCGCCAGCAGCCACAGATACCGGGACCATAAAGCCGGAAACACCATATATTTT. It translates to CASSHRYRDHKAGNTIYF.